Listed here are 13 T cell receptor beta chains from one sample, sequenced in a study of cytomegalovirus exposure and HLA in healthy donors (dated by TCRdb to between 2016 and 2019). The library was generated by the immunoSEQ multiplex PCR assay. A mixture of 60 forward primers for TCR Vbeta segments and 13 reverse primers for TCR Jbeta segments was used in the multiplex PCR. In its TCRdb copy, this immuneACCESS table keeps in-frame sequences only and misses some clones. Where compared with another copy, unresolved V genes explain less than half of these, and the others have no known cause. In all, the sample holds around 72,000 clones, and about 72% of those were seen once. Together, the top ten hold roughly 22% of the sample. The specimen was PBMCs. Every receptor here comes from a middle-aged man in good health and CMV-seropositive.

This clone has just one count. CDR3: CASSPDGTGVGYTF. The CDR3 DNA reads TGTGCCAGCTCTCCCGATGGGACAGGGGTTGGCTACACCTTC. The chain links TRBV2 to TRBJ1-2, with 10 bases matching TRBD1. The CDR3 length is 14 residues. V lost 8 bases and J lost 7; bases outside the gene matches: 10. Germline V gene data show CDR1 as SNHLY and CDR2 as FYNNEI.

This clone appeared a few times. The V call is TRBV4-1, the J call TRBJ2-3; no clear D gene. V was shortened by 1 base and J by 1 base, with 12 bases between the two germline ends. CDR1 MGHRA and CDR2 YSYEKL come from the germline V gene. This CDR3 is 16 amino acids long. In DNA form, the CDR3 reads TGCGCCAGCAGCCAAGCAGCGCACGCGGGCACAGATACGCAGTATTTT. Translated, it gives CASSQAAHAGTDTQYF.

This chain joins TRBV5-1 and TRBJ2-5; 16 bases map to TRBD2. The CDR3 has 16 amino acids. The V and J ends lost 5 bases and 5 bases, in that order; junction bases with no gene match: 6. Germline-derived CDR1 and CDR2 are SGHRS and YFSETQ. The CDR3 bases are TGCGCCAGCAGTTATGGGACTAGCGGGGGGGCTGAGACCCAGTACTTC. This sequence encodes CASSYGTSGGAETQYF.

This clone was detected only a few times. The chain couples TRBV7-9 to TRBJ2-7; D remains ambiguous. Germline CDR1 SEHNR, CDR2 FQNEAQ (reference sequence). The V end was cut by 3 bases, the J end by 4 bases, with 7 bases between. There are 12 residues in the CDR3. The CDR3 protein is CASSFTEYEQYF. The CDR3 region has the DNA TGTGCCAGCAGCTTTACAGAGTACGAGCAGTACTTC.

This clone was detected a few times. J is TRBJ1-4 and V is TRBV4-1; D unclear. CDR3 length equals 15 residues. CDR1 and CDR2 from the germline V gene are MGHRA and YSYEKL. Trimming took 1 base from V and 5 from J, leaving 11 bases between them. The CDR3 bases are TGCGCCAGCAGCCAAGCTAGCGAATTCAATGAAAAACTGTTTTTT. Amino acids: CASSQASEFNEKLFF.

The chain recombines TRBV9 with TRBJ1-2, with 7 bases aligning to TRBD1. The CDR3 length is 14 residues. The germline V gene has CDR1 SGDLS and CDR2 YYNGEE. The V and J ends lost 4 bases and 4 bases, in that order; junction bases with no gene match: 7. CDR3: CASSSQTGPYGYTF. CDR3 nucleotides: TGTGCCAGCAGCTCCCAGACAGGGCCCTATGGCTACACCTTC.

The chain employs TRBV28 and TRBJ1-2, with 8 bases matching TRBD1. V shed 6 bases, J shed 8 bases, and the junction held 11 bases outside the gene matches. The CDR3 is 14 residues long. CDR1 is MDHEN, CDR2 SYDVKM, per germline. DNA of the CDR3: TGTGCCAGCAGCCGGGACAGGTCGCTTTGGGGCTACACCTTC. Residues: CASSRDRSLWGYTF.

This chain connects TRBV12-5 to TRBJ2-7; D uncertain. Trimming took 1 base from V and 3 from J, leaving 4 bases between them. Germline assignment: CDR1 LGHNT and CDR2 FRNRAP. The CDR3 is 12 amino acids. CDR3 amino acids: CASGLALYEQYF. In DNA form, the CDR3 reads TGTGCTAGTGGTTTGGCACTCTACGAGCAGTACTTC.

The sample holds a few counts of this clone. The chain recombines TRBV2 with TRBJ1-1, with D perhaps TRBD1 (6 bases). Germline V gene sequence: CDR1 SNHLY, CDR2 FYNNEI. The V end lost 10 bases, the J end lost 4 bases, and 10 bases lay between the germline ends. There are 11 residues in the CDR3. The CDR3 region has the DNA TGTGCCACACAGGGTGGCACTGAAGCTTTCTTT. This encodes CATQGGTEAFF.

On this clone itself: The germline gene is not matched at one end of the junction; a read error may be the cause. This chain connects TRBV7-7 to TRBJ2-7; 8 bases agree with TRBD1. In germline, CDR1 is SSHAT, CDR2 FNYEAQ (reference sequence). The CDR3 contains 15 residues. For the CDR3, the DNA is TGTGCTAGCAGCCCCCGGGACAGGCTGGCCTACGAGCAGTACTTC. Residues: CASSPRDRLAYEQYF. Together with reference TRBV7-7 and TRBJ2-7, the CDR3 gives the full variable domain: GAGVSQSPRYKVTKRGQDVTLRCDPISSHATLYWYQQALGQGPEFLTYFNYEAQPDKSGLPSDRFSAERPEGSISTLTIQRTEQRDSAMYRCASSPRDRLAYEQYFGPGTRLTVT.

V gene TRBV4-1 combines with J gene TRBJ2-2; tentative D call: TRBD1 (6 bases). From germline, CDR1 is MGHRA and CDR2 YSYEKL. The CDR3 has 14 residues. Between the trimmed V and J ends, which lost 6 bases and 4 bases, there was a span of 12 bases. CDR3 DNA sequence: TGCGCCAGCAGTGGGGGCCGCGGCACCGGGGAGCTGTTTTTT. Encoded protein: CASSGGRGTGELFF.

The V and J genes are TRBV12-5 and TRBJ1-2; D remains ambiguous. Trimming took off 6 bases at V and 9 bases at J, with 17 bases between the two ends. Germline CDR1 reads LGHNT; CDR2 reads FRNRAP. The CDR3 is 13 amino acids. The CDR3 region has the DNA TGTGCTAGTGGGACTGACGGAGCGCATCGCTACACCTTC. The encoded protein is CASGTDGAHRYTF.

This chain's CDR3 is CAWRRREKSYEQYF. Here the CDR3 DNA reads TGTGCCTGGAGAAGACGGGAGAAGTCCTACGAGCAGTACTTC. This rearrangement joins TRBV30 to TRBJ2-7; maybe TRBD2 (6 bases). Germline values: CDR1 GTSNPN, CDR2 SVGIG (reference sequence). The CDR3 extends over 14 amino acids. V shed 3 bases and J shed 1 base, with 13 bases lying between them.